The clone carrying this T cell receptor beta chain was seen once. The antigen remains unidentified. This entry comes from a study of T cell repertoires in cytomegalovirus infection. Study summary: The authors used CMV epitopes that were HLA-C-restricted (recently identified) and HLA-B-restricted (well studied). Study-wide results and limits: In two of eight donors, the top clonotype was HLA-C-restricted CMV-specific. Cumulated frequencies of public TCR beta families served to identify carriers of CMV plus the relevant HLA.

TCRdb re-called the reads through MiXCR, storing one row per CDR3 protein. The sample lists roughly 920,000 distinct CDR3 sequences; around 32% were seen once. The receptor was derived from a human donor in good health (CMV status not recorded). Some clones in this sample may be carry-over from other donors' samples. This specimen was cultured CD8+ T cells from PBMCs, taken from culture after CMV antigen stimulation.

The CDR3, as DNA: TGTGCCAGCAACATTAGGGGATCGGATGGCTACACCTTC. Residues: CASNIRGSDGYTF. The chain links TRBV7-9 to TRBJ1-2; maybe TRBD1 (5 bases). The germline V and J ends were trimmed by 7 bases and 6 bases, with 15 bases remaining between them. Germline CDR1 is SEHNR and CDR2 is FQNEAQ (reference sequence). The CDR3 extends over 13 amino acids.